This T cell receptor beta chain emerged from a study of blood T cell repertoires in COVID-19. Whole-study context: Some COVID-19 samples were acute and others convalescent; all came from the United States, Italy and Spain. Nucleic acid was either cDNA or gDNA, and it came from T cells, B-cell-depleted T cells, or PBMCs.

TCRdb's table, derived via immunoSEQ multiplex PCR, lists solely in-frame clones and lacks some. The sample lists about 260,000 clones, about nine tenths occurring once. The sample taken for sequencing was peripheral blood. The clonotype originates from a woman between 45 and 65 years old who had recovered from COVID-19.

The CDR3 here is CASSESGQRNQPQHF. The CDR3, as DNA: TGCGCCAGCAGTGAGTCTGGACAGCGAAATCAGCCCCAGCATTTT. The V gene is TRBV10-1, the J gene TRBJ1-5; TRBD1 might be the D (6 bases). The ends were cut back, 0 bases at V and 4 bases at J, with 10 bases in the middle. The CDR3 has 15 amino acids. Germline CDR1 reads WNHNN; CDR2 reads SYGVQD (reference sequence).